Listed here are 5 T cell receptor beta chains from one sample, sequenced in a study of cytomegalovirus exposure and HLA in healthy donors. Primers for the PCR totalled 60 Vbeta and 13 Jbeta. The repertoire was sequenced with immunoSEQ multiplex PCR; TCRdb's copy has only in-frame clones and lacks some. The profile shows about 100,000 clones, around 76% of them singletons. The sample comprised PBMCs. These receptors originate from a woman aged 55 to 70 in good health and CMV-seropositive.

The gene calls are TRBV6-5 and TRBJ1-2; 7 nucleotides match TRBD1. CDR1 is MNHEY and CDR2 is SVGAGI in the germline V gene. After removal of 2 bases from V and 6 bases from J, the junction contained 6 bases not matched to a gene. This CDR3 has 14 residues. CDR3 DNA sequence: TGTGCCAGCAGTTACCAACGGACAGGAGATGGCTACACCTTC. Its translation is CASSYQRTGDGYTF.

The V call is TRBV18, the J call TRBJ1-2; D remains ambiguous. The germline V gene has CDR1 KGHSH and CDR2 LQKENI. The CDR3 length is 13 residues. Trimming removed 3 bases from V and 8 bases from J, with 13 bases in between. CDR3: CASSPDLRSGYTF. DNA of the CDR3: TGTGCCAGCTCACCCGACCTACGGAGCGGCTACACCTTC.

The CDR3 bases are TGTGCCAGCAGCCAAGATGGGCAGGGAACTCAGCCCCAGCATTTT. Translating it yields CASSQDGQGTQPQHF. The chain recombines TRBV4-2 with TRBJ1-5, with D perhaps TRBD1 (5 bases). Germline CDR1 is LGHNA and CDR2 is YNFKEQ. The CDR3 extends over 15 amino acids. Trimming left V 0 bases short and J 6 bases short, with 12 bases between.

In this sample, this clone turned up a few times. V and J are TRBV4-1 and TRBJ1-4; tentatively, D is TRBD1 (6 bases). CDR3 length: 14 residues. CDR1 and CDR2 (germline): MGHRA, YSYEKL. V was trimmed by 6 bases and J by 7 bases, leaving 15 bases between them. This chain's CDR3 is CASRRQGGGEKLFF. The CDR3 DNA is TGCGCCAGCAGACGCCAAGGGGGGGGTGAAAAACTGTTTTTT.

This clone showed up just a few times. The chain recombines TRBV28 with TRBJ1-2; 10 bases match TRBD1. The germline gives CDR1 MDHEN, CDR2 SYDVKM. V shed 5 bases and J 5 bases; nucleotides not matched to a gene: 5. The CDR3 is 14 amino acids. The chain's CDR3 is CASSPGTGVYGYTF. CDR3 sequence (DNA): TGTGCCAGCAGTCCCGGGACAGGGGTGTATGGCTACACCTTC.